The clone carrying this TCR beta chain occurred a few times. This sample was taken from a study of T-cell reconstitution after alpha-beta-depleted transplantation in children. Preparing the TCRbeta library involved the use of unique molecular identifiers. TCRdb recomputed calls from the PCR reads with MiXCR, one row per CDR3 protein. The data show about 360,000 distinct CDR3 sequences, with about 14% seen just once and about 3.9% held by the top ten. The CDR3 runs 14 residues. With 3 bases removed from V and 4 bases from J, the gap between germline ends came to 15 bases. Germline V CDR1 and CDR2: DFQATT, SNEGSKA (reference sequence).

The V and J genes are TRBV20-1 and TRBJ1-2, with D hard to call. This TCR was sampled from a human donor who donated a stem cell graft to a child with Fanconi anemia. Source: PBMCs, taken from the stem cell graft. The CDR3 coding sequence is TGCAGTGCTAGTTCCGCAGATTCTTCCTATGGCTACACCTTC. This translates into CSASSADSSYGYTF.